These 4 T cell receptor beta chains were all obtained from the same sample, sequenced in a study of blood T cell repertoires in COVID-19. Assay used: immunoSEQ multiplex PCR; TCRdb lists only in-frame clones, some missing. The data show about 85,000 clones, around 88% seen once. The sequenced sample consisted of peripheral blood. Every receptor here comes from a man between 60 and 75 years old with acute or convalescent COVID-19.

V and J are TRBV4-3 and TRBJ1-1; possibly TRBD1 for D (5 bases). Looked up from germline, CDR1 is LGHNA and CDR2 is YSLEER. Trimming left V 0 bases short and J 1 base short, with 9 bases between. The CDR3 is 15 amino acids. CDR3 in DNA: TGCGCCAGCAGCCAAGATTGGGGCACGAACACTGAAGCTTTCTTT. Protein product: CASSQDWGTNTEAFF.

The V call is TRBV3-1 (or the pseudogene TRBV3-2), the J call TRBJ1-1; 8 nucleotides agree with TRBD1. The V segment lost 0 bases and the J segment 11 bases; nucleotides outside the gene matches: 8. Germline V gene data show CDR1 as LGHDT and CDR2 as YNNKEL (reference sequence). The CDR3 is made up of 14 amino acids. The CDR3 DNA reads TGTGCCAGCAGCCAAGAACAGGGGGTAGTGTATGCTTTCTTT. Translating gives CASSQEQGVVYAFF.

V gene TRBV7-8 combines with J gene TRBJ1-5, with 9 nucleotides matching TRBD1. The germline CDR1 and CDR2 sequences are SGHVS and FQNEAQ. The CDR3 consists of 15 residues. V was clipped by 1 base and J by 7 bases; unmatched bases: 5. CDR3 DNA sequence: TGTGCCAGCAGCTTAGACAGGGGGCATGGCCAGCCCCAGCATTTT. As protein: CASSLDRGHGQPQHF.

In DNA, the CDR3 is TGTGCCAGCAGCGTAGAGGAGGACACCGGGGAGCTGTTTTTT. Protein: CASSVEEDTGELFF. V and J are TRBV9 and TRBJ2-2, with D possibly being TRBD2 (5 bases). The CDR3 runs 14 residues. Between the trimmed V and J ends, which lost 0 bases and 3 bases, there was a span of 6 bases. The V gene's germline CDR1 is SGDLS and CDR2 YYNGEE. Looking up the rest from reference TRBV9 and TRBJ2-2 gives the full variable domain: DSGVTQTPKHLITATGQRVTLRCSPRSGDLSVYWYQQSLDQGLQFLIQYYNGEERAKGNILERFSAQQFPDLHSELNLSSLELGDSALYFCASSVEEDTGELFFGEGSRLTVL.